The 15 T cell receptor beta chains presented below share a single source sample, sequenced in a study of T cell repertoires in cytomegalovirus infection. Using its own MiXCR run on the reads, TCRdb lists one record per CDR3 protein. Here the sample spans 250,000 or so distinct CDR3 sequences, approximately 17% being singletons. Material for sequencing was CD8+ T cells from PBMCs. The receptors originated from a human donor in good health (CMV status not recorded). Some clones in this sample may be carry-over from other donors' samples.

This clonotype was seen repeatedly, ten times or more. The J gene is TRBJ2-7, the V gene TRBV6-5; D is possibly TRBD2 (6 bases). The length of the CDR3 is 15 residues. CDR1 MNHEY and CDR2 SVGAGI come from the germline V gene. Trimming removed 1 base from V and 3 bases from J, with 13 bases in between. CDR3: CASSYFHGGDYEQYF. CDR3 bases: TGTGCCAGCAGTTACTTTCACGGAGGGGACTACGAGCAGTACTTC.

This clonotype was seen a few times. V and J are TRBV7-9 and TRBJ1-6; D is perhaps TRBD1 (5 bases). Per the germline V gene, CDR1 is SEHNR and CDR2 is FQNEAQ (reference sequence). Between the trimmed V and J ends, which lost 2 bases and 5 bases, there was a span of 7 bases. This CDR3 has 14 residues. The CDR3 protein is CASSLPGNNSPLHF. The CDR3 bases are TGTGCCAGCAGCTTACCAGGGAATAATTCACCCCTCCACTTT.

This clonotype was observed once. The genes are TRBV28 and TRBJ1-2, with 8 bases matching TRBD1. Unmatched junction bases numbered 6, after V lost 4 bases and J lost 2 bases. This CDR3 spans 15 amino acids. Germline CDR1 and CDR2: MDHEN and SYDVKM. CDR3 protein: CASSSPWTGNYGYTF. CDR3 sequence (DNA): TGTGCCAGCAGTTCACCATGGACAGGGAACTATGGCTACACCTTC.

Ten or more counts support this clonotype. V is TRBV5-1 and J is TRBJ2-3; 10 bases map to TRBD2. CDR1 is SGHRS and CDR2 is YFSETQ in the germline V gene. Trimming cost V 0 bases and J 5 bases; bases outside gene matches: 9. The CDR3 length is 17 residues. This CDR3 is CASSLGQRGGLEDTQYF. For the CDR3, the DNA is TGCGCCAGCAGCTTGGGTCAGCGGGGGGGCCTGGAAGATACGCAGTATTTT.

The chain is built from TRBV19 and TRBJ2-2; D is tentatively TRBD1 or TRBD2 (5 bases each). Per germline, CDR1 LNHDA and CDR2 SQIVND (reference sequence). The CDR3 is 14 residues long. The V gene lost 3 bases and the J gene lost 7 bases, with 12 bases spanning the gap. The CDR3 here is CASSIGASSGELFF. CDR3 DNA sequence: TGTGCCAGTAGTATCGGGGCCTCGAGCGGGGAGCTGTTTTTT.

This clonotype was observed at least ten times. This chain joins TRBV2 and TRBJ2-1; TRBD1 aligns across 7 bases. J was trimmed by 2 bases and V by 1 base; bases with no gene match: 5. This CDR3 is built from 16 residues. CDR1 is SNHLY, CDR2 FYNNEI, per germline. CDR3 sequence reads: CASSEVRGPTYNEQFF. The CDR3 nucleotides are TGTGCCAGCAGTGAAGTTAGGGGGCCAACCTACAATGAGCAGTTCTTC.

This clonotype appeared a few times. The CDR3 here is CASSMDINTDEQYF. DNA of the CDR3: TGTGCCAGTAGTATGGACATTAATACCGACGAGCAGTACTTC. This chain connects TRBV19 to TRBJ2-7, with D possibly matching TRBD1 (5 bases). The germline V gene has CDR1 LNHDA and CDR2 SQIVND (reference sequence). The CDR3 loop spans 14 amino acids. Deletions cut 3 bases from V and 5 bases from J, with 14 bases between. Full variable domain (outside the CDR3, taken from reference TRBV19 and TRBJ2-7): DGGITQSPKYLFRKEGQNVTLSCEQNLNHDAMYWYRQDPGQGLRLIYYSQIVNDFQKGDIAEGYSVSREKKESFPLTVTSAQKNPTAFYLCASSMDINTDEQYFGPGTRLTVT.

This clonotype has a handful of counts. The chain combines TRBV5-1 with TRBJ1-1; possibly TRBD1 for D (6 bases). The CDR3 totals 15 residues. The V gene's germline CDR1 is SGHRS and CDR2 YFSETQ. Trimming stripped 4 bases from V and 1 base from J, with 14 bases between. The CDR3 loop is CASSMDRYSNTEAFF. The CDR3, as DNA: TGCGCCAGCAGCATGGACAGATATTCGAACACTGAAGCTTTCTTT.

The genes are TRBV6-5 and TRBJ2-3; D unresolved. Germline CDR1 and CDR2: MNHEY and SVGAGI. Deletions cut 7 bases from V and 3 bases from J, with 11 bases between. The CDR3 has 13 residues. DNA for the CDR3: TGTGCCAGCAATGGCAAGGTAACAGATACGCAGTATTTT. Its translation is CASNGKVTDTQYF.

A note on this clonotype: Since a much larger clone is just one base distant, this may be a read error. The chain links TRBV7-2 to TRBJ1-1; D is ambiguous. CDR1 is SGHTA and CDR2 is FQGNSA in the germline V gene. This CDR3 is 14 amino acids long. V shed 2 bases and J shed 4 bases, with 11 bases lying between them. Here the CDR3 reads CTSSLLSGSTEAFF. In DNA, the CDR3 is TGTACCAGCAGCTTACTATCGGGGAGCACTGAAGCTTTCTTT.

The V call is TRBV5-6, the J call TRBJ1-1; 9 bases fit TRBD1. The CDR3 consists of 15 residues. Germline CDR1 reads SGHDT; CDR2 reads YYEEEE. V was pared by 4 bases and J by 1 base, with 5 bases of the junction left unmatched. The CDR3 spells CASSTTGGWNTEAFF. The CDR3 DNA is TGTGCCAGCAGCACAACAGGGGGCTGGAACACTGAAGCTTTCTTT. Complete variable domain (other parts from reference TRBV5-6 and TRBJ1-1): DAGVTQSPTHLIKTRGQQVTLRCSPKSGHDTVSWYQQALGQGPQFIFQYYEEEERQRGNFPDRFSGHQFPNYSSELNVNALLLGDSALYLCASSTTGGWNTEAFFGQGTRLTVV.

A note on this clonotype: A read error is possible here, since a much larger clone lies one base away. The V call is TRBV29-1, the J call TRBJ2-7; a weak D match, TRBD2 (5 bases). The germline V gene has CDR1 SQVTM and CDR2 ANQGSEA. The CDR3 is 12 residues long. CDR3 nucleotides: TGCAGCGTTCCCGGGGAATCCTACGAGCAGAACTTC. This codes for CSVPGESYEQNF.

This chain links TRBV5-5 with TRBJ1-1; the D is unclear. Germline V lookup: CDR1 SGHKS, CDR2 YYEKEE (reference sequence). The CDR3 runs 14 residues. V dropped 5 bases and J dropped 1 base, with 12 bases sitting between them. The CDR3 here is CASRVVAGNTEAFF. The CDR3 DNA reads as TGTGCCAGCAGGGTGGTGGCAGGGAACACTGAAGCTTTCTTT.

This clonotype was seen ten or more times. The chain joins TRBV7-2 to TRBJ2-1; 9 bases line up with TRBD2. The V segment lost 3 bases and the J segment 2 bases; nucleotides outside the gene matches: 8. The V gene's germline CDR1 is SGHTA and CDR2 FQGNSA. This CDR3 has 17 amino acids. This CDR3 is CASSFGGGGPTYNEQFF. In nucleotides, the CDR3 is TGTGCCAGCAGCTTCGGCGGGGGGGGACCAACCTACAATGAGCAGTTCTTC.

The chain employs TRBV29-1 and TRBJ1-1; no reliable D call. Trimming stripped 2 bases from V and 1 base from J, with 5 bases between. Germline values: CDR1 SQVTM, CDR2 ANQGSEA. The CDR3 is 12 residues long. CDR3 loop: CSVESRNTEAFF. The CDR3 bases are TGCAGCGTTGAAAGTAGGAACACTGAAGCTTTCTTT.